This entry describes one T cell receptor beta chain. Its antigen is still unknown. The library was made from cDNA and included unique molecular identifiers. Each CDR3 protein is one row after TCRdb ran MiXCR on the PCR reads. The sample lists about 150,000 distinct CDR3 sequences; 25% to 35% were seen once. V was clipped by 3 bases and J by 5 bases, with 17 bases between them. The CDR3 length is 16 residues. Germline CDR1 is MDHEN and CDR2 is SYDVKM. This specimen belongs to a study of post-analysis software for immune sequencing data. Notes on the study in general: Controls had significantly higher normalized Chao1 diversity than multiple sclerosis patients. In patients, TRBV5-6, TRBV5-1 and TRBV20-1 belonged to roughly 5 TRBV segments found more frequently than in controls. Under the F measure, samples that were prepared in one batch clustered strongly together.

The clonotype comes from a girl aged 5-17 years with multiple sclerosis. The chain couples TRBV28 to TRBJ1-5, with D possibly TRBD1 on 5 matching bases. Material: blood. CDR3 coding DNA: TGTGCCAGCAGTTTTGGGGGGAGGGGAGGGGATCAGCCCCAGCATTTT. It codes for CASSFGGRGGDQPQHF. The complete variable domain, with remaining parts taken from reference TRBV28 and TRBJ1-5, reads DVKVTQSSRYLVKRTGEKVFLECVQDMDHENMFWYRQDPGLGLRLIYFSYDVKMKEKGDIPEGYSVSREKKERFSLILESASTNQTSMYLCASSFGGRGGDQPQHFGDGTRLSIL.